These 18 T cell receptor beta chains were all obtained from the same sample, sequenced in a study of glioma-infiltrating T cells after dendritic cell vaccination. Assay: immunoSEQ multiplex PCR; the TCRdb copy retains only in-frame clones and omits some. The data contain about 73,000 clones, around 79% of them singletons. The material was blood, obtained before dendritic cell vaccination. Receptors were obtained from a human donor with glioblastoma.

J is TRBJ1-1 and V is TRBV6-1, with D possibly TRBD1 on 6 matching bases. The germline V gene has CDR1 MNHNS and CDR2 SASEGT. Deletions cut 5 bases from V and 6 bases from J, with 16 bases between. CDR3 length: 14 residues. The CDR3, as DNA: TGTGCCAGCAGTAGGACAGCCAAAGGCCCTGAAGCTTTCTTT. Amino acid sequence: CASSRTAKGPEAFF.

The V gene is TRBV9, the J gene TRBJ1-4; TRBD1 matches at 10 bases. V was pared by 4 bases and J by 5 bases, with 8 bases of the junction left unmatched. The CDR3 has 16 residues. Germline loops: CDR1 SGDLS, CDR2 YYNGEE. The CDR3 coding sequence is TGTGCCAGCAGCACCCGACGGACAGGGGGGAATGAAAAACTGTTTTTT. It specifies CASSTRRTGGNEKLFF.

The rearrangement links TRBV9 to TRBJ1-5, with 7 bases aligning to TRBD1. Per germline, CDR1 SGDLS and CDR2 YYNGEE. J lost 0 bases, V lost 0 bases, and 18 bases had no gene match. The CDR3 is made up of 21 amino acids. CDR3 nucleotide sequence: TGTGCCAGCAGCGTAGAGGGGGAACAGGGGTCTGAGGGAATTAGCAATCAGCCCCAGCATTTT. It codes for CASSVEGEQGSEGISNQPQHF.

This chain joins TRBV7-2 and TRBJ2-3; 9 bases line up with TRBD2. The CDR3 consists of 17 residues. The V and J ends lost 1 base and 1 base, in that order; junction bases with no gene match: 6. Germline lookup yields CDR1 SGHTA and CDR2 FQGNSA. CDR3 bases: TGTGCCAGCAGCTTAGTGCGAGCGGGAGGTGGCACAGATACGCAGTATTTT. This gives the protein CASSLVRAGGGTDTQYF. Combining the CDR3 with reference TRBV7-2 and TRBJ2-3 gives the whole variable domain GAGVSQSPSNKVTEKGKDVELRCDPISGHTALYWYRQSLGQGLEFLIYFQGNSAPDKSGLPSDRFSAERTGGSVSTLTIQRTQQEDSAVYLCASSLVRAGGGTDTQYFGPGTRLTVL.

This chain joins TRBV5-3 and TRBJ2-2; D unresolved. TRBV5-3 is labeled an ORF, and its function is uncertain. This CDR3 is built from 15 residues. Between the trimmed V and J ends, which lost 4 bases and 3 bases, there was a span of 13 bases. The CDR3, as DNA: TGTGCCAGAAGCCCAGTAACTCTAGACACCGGGGAGCTGTTTTTT. Protein: CARSPVTLDTGELFF.

This clone has only a few counts. DNA for the CDR3: TGTGCCAGCAGTGGCAGGGGGATGAACACTGAAGCTTTCTTT. It codes for CASSGRGMNTEAFF. The chain has TRBV6-1 and TRBJ1-1; TRBD1 matches 7 bases. The CDR3 length is 14 residues. Germline lookup yields CDR1 MNHNS and CDR2 SASEGT. J gave up 0 bases and V 4 bases, and 2 bases lay outside the gene matches.

CDR3 region: CASSRNPGGRESNEQFF. The CDR3 DNA follows: TGTGCCAGCAGCAGGAATCCGGGTGGGCGGGAGAGCAATGAGCAGTTCTTC. The chain has TRBV4-2 and TRBJ2-1, with TRBD2 matching 7 bases. The CDR3 is 17 residues long. CDR1 and CDR2 from the germline V gene are LGHNA and YNFKEQ. V lost 5 bases and J lost 6; bases outside the gene matches: 16.

This clone appeared a few times. The chain links TRBV5-1 to TRBJ1-6; possible D gene TRBD1, 5 bases. The germline V gene encodes CDR1 SGHRS and CDR2 YFSETQ. Deletions cut 0 bases from V and 5 bases from J, with 9 bases between. CDR3 length: 15 amino acids. For the CDR3, the DNA is TGCGCCAGCAGCTTGGTTGTAGGGGATAATTCACCCCTCCACTTT. As protein: CASSLVVGDNSPLHF.

This chain joins TRBV19 and TRBJ2-6, with D perhaps TRBD1 (5 bases). CDR1 and CDR2 from the germline V gene are LNHDA and SQIVND (reference sequence). Trimming shortened V by 6 bases and J by 0 bases, and 21 bases separated the two germline ends. The CDR3 sequence is 19 residues long. CDR3 region: CASSLDSPDSDSGANVLTF. The CDR3 DNA reads as TGTGCCAGTAGCCTCGACAGTCCGGATTCCGACTCTGGGGCCAACGTCCTGACTTTC.

This clone was seen a single time. The rearrangement links TRBV6-5 to TRBJ2-7, with D possibly matching TRBD1 (6 bases). The germline V gene encodes CDR1 MNHEY and CDR2 SVGAGI. CDR3 size: 12 residues. V lost 8 bases to trimming and J lost 3 bases, with 11 bases between them. DNA of the CDR3: TGTGCCAGCCGGGACACTAACTACGAGCAGTACTTC. Its translation is CASRDTNYEQYF.

The chain joins TRBV5-1 to TRBJ2-5; 8 positions match TRBD1. The CDR3 covers 17 residues. The V and J ends lost 1 base and 1 base, in that order; junction bases with no gene match: 9. Germline lookup yields CDR1 SGHRS and CDR2 YFSETQ. CDR3 in amino acids: CASSLTPGQAGQETQYF. DNA for the CDR3: TGCGCCAGCAGCTTGACTCCGGGACAGGCAGGCCAAGAGACCCAGTACTTC.

This chain connects TRBV5-1 to TRBJ2-7; 9 nucleotides agree with TRBD1. CDR3 length: 16 amino acids. Germline CDR1 is SGHRS and CDR2 is YFSETQ. J gave up 7 bases and V 0 bases, and 11 bases lay outside the gene matches. Here the CDR3 reads CASSLVWDREAREQYF. For the CDR3, the DNA is TGCGCCAGCAGCTTGGTCTGGGACAGGGAAGCAAGAGAGCAGTACTTC.

The chain couples TRBV21-1 to TRBJ1-5. TRBV21-1 is an annotated pseudogene. There are 16 residues in the CDR3. Written as DNA, the CDR3 is TGTGCCAGCAGCCGAACCCGGGAGCGGGGCAATCAGCCCCAGCATTTT. It codes for CASSRTRERGNQPQHF.

The CDR3 bases are TGTGCCAGCAGCCAACTTAGCGGGACCTACAATGAGCAGTTCTTC. It specifies CASSQLSGTYNEQFF. The rearrangement uses TRBV4-2 and TRBJ2-1, with 8 bases aligning to TRBD2. The CDR3 contains 15 residues. Germline loops: CDR1 LGHNA, CDR2 YNFKEQ. V shed 2 bases, J shed 2 bases, and the junction held 2 bases outside the gene matches.

Notes on this clone: This sample includes further DNA sequences coding for the same CDR3. This chain connects TRBV9 to TRBJ2-2; TRBD2 is a possible D gene (6 bases). The V end was cut by 3 bases, the J end by 0 bases, with 9 bases between. CDR1 is SGDLS, CDR2 YYNGEE, per germline. This CDR3 has 15 amino acids. Here the CDR3 reads CASSGIAANTGELFF. CDR3 DNA: TGTGCCAGCAGCGGCATAGCGGCGAACACCGGGGAGCTGTTTTTT.

This clone was picked up one time. Lacking the conserved final phenylalanine or tryptophan, this CDR3 likely reflects a read error. The rearrangement joins TRBV5-1 to TRBJ1-6; 9 positions agree with TRBD1. Germline CDR1 reads SGHRS; CDR2 reads YFSETQ. V trimming: 3 bases; J trimming: 10 bases; junction bases outside the gene matches: 5. The CDR3 is 14 residues long. The CDR3 sequence: CASSWGQGLSPLHL. DNA of the CDR3: TGCGCCAGCAGCTGGGGACAGGGTTTATCACCCCTCCACCTT.

The V and J genes are TRBV11-2 and TRBJ1-2; TRBD1 matches 7 bases. Germline V lookup: CDR1 SGHAT, CDR2 FQNNGV. V lost 2 bases, J lost 4 bases, and 1 base stayed unmatched. This CDR3 is built from 13 residues. This CDR3 is CASSLSGGYGYTF. The CDR3, as DNA: TGTGCCAGCAGCTTATCAGGGGGCTATGGCTACACCTTC.

The V and J genes are TRBV6-1 and TRBJ2-1; D is undetermined. Germline CDR1 is MNHNS and CDR2 is SASEGT. V was cut by 8 bases and J by 8 bases, with 16 bases left in between. The CDR3 is 13 amino acids. The CDR3 here is CASHPPELYEQFF. The CDR3, as DNA: TGTGCCAGCCATCCCCCGGAGCTCTATGAGCAGTTCTTC.